This T cell receptor beta chain was retrieved from a study of CD8 T cells in Susac syndrome. Trimming at V came to 2 bases and at J to 6 bases, leaving 6 bases not matched to a gene. Germline-derived CDR1 and CDR2 are LGHDT and YNNKEL (reference sequence). This CDR3 has 15 residues. Reverse transcription of about 0.45 to 1 ug RNA used random hexamers. Multiplex PCR with immunoSEQ amplified the TCR beta CDR3 across 54 Vbeta and 13 Jbeta. TCRdb processed the immunoSEQ multiplex PCR reads anew with MiXCR; each CDR3 protein has one entry. The sample includes some 110,000 distinct CDR3 sequences, around 94% seen only once; the top ten take roughly 0.087%. Sequencing of TCR beta was undertaken in CD8+ and CD4+ T cells derived from blood. While serving as controls, healthy donors were matched for age and sex. TEMRA cells were enriched by FACS, while CD8+ and CD4+ T cells were obtained through a negative isolation that was performed magnetically.

The origin of this receptor is a human donor in good health. The J gene is TRBJ2-1, the V gene TRBV3-1; TRBD2 aligns across 8 bases. Sequenced material: CD4+ T cells from PBMCs. CDR3 sequence (DNA): TGTGCCAGCAGCCAAATTAATGCGGGGGGCAATGAGCAGTTCTTC. Amino acid sequence: CASSQINAGGNEQFF.